This record concerns one T cell receptor beta chain sequence. Its matching antigen is unknown. The data were taken from a study of OX40 agonist ivuxolimab in advanced cancers. The wider study: Ivuxolimab was delivered to patients intravenously every 2 weeks at doses spanning 0.01 to 10 mg/kg. Findings and limits, study-wide: Within 6 weeks, CD4+ and CD8+ blood T cells expanded clonally at 0.1 to 3.0 mg/kg. Among T cells, CD8+ cells averaged more expanded clones than CD4+ cells.

Clones were sequenced by immunoSEQ multiplex PCR, and TCRdb holds only the in-frame ones, with some missing. The sample has about 59,000 clones, 82% seen once. The origin of this receptor is an adult with an advanced solid tumor such as melanoma, head and neck, liver or kidney cancer. The source was CD4+ or CD8+ T cells sorted from blood, collected in a trial of the OX40 agonist ivuxolimab.

CDR3 bases: TGTGCCAGCAGCCGACTAGCGGGAGGGGAGACCCAGTACTTC. Translated, it gives CASSRLAGGETQYF. The genes are TRBV7-9 and TRBJ2-5, with 14 bases matching TRBD2. J was trimmed by 5 bases and V by 5 bases; bases with no gene match: 1. This CDR3 is built from 14 residues. Germline V CDR1 and CDR2: SEHNR, FQNEAQ (reference sequence).